This T cell receptor beta chain came from a study of blood T cells in healthy people across ages. Study results and limitations: Correlation between TCR beta diversity and naive T cell percentage was strong.

This clonotype has ten or more counts. Its antigen is as yet unknown. Using a J-beta primer mix together with a sample-barcoded 5' primer, a second PCR was run for about 6 to 11 cycles. TCRdb re-analysed the 5' RACE reads in MiXCR, keeping a single row per CDR3 protein. The table includes fewer than 800,000 distinct CDR3 sequences, 32% detected once. V dropped 4 bases and J dropped 3 bases, with 13 bases sitting between them. This CDR3 has 14 residues. CDR1 is ENHRY and CDR2 is SYGVKD in the germline V gene. PBMCs were isolated at a quantity of at least 7 million per sample. Total RNA extraction produced at least 5.5 micrograms (per sample) for the study.

The chain uses TRBV10-3 and TRBJ2-7; a weak D match, TRBD2 (6 bases). Material: blood. The TCR comes from a woman of 80 years or more in good health. CDR3 DNA sequence: TGTGCCATCAGTGGAGCGGGCAACTTCTACGAGCAGTACTTC. Protein sequence: CAISGAGNFYEQYF.